Each of the 8 T cell receptor beta chains below was sequenced from the same sample in a study of blood T cell repertoires in COVID-19. Profiled with immunoSEQ multiplex PCR; TCRdb holds only in-frame clones, not every one. The sample yields some 97,000 clones, about 89% seen once. The sequenced sample was peripheral blood. The receptors were sampled from a man in his fifties with active COVID-19.

The chain recombines TRBV14 with TRBJ2-1; 9 nucleotides line up with TRBD2. V was clipped by 2 bases and J by 6 bases; unmatched bases: 8. Germline V gene sequence: CDR1 SGHDN, CDR2 FVKESK. CDR3 length equals 16 residues. The CDR3 reads CASSQLAGGPVNEQFF. The CDR3 DNA reads TGTGCCAGCAGCCAATTGGCGGGAGGGCCGGTCAATGAGCAGTTCTTC.

This clone appeared a few times. V is TRBV20-1 and J is TRBJ1-3, with a tentative D call TRBD1 (6 bases). V was clipped by 3 bases and J by 2 bases, with 11 bases between them. The CDR3 extends over 14 amino acids. Germline CDR1 and CDR2: DFQATT and SNEGSKA (reference sequence). The CDR3 coding sequence is TGCAGTGCTAGTCCTACAGGGACTGGAAACACCATATATTTT. Protein sequence: CSASPTGTGNTIYF.

The chain joins TRBV10-2 to TRBJ1-6; possibly TRBD1 for D (6 bases). This CDR3 has 18 amino acids. In germline, CDR1 is WSHSY, CDR2 SAAADI. The V gene lost 0 bases and the J gene lost 9 bases, with 21 bases spanning the gap. This CDR3 reads CASSESMGQLRGSSPLHF. DNA of the CDR3: TGCGCCAGCAGTGAGTCGATGGGGCAGCTCAGGGGTAGTTCACCCCTCCACTTT.

V usage is TRBV6-6 and J usage is TRBJ2-3; a possible D gene is TRBD2 (5 bases). CDR1 and CDR2 (germline): MNHNY, SVGAGI (reference sequence). The V end lost 5 bases, the J end lost 0 bases, and 9 bases lay between the germline ends. This CDR3 spans 14 amino acids. This chain's CDR3 is CASSPRGSTDTQYF. In nucleotides, the CDR3 is TGTGCCAGCAGTCCTCGGGGTAGCACAGATACGCAGTATTTT.

This chain connects TRBV6-1 to TRBJ1-5; D gene unclear. The CDR3 is made up of 16 amino acids. V gave up 3 bases and J gave up 4 bases, with 16 bases separating them. Germline assignment: CDR1 MNHNS and CDR2 SASEGT. CDR3 region: CASSEEYGVGNQPQHF. CDR3 sequence (DNA): TGTGCCAGCAGTGAGGAGTACGGGGTAGGGAATCAGCCCCAGCATTTT.

V usage is TRBV10-1 and J usage is TRBJ2-3; unclear D gene. The germline CDR1 and CDR2 sequences are WNHNN and SYGVQD (reference sequence). V lost 0 bases and J lost 6, with 10 bases in between. The CDR3 length is 14 residues. CDR3 nucleotides: TGCGCCAGCAGTGAGTCGGGCCGGCGCGATACGCAGTATTTT. This gives the protein CASSESGRRDTQYF.

CDR3 bases: TGTGCCAGCAGTTACGGTGGGGGCAGGGGGCAGGAGACCCAGTACTTC. Translating it yields CASSYGGGRGQETQYF. The gene calls are TRBV6-6 and TRBJ2-5; 8 nucleotides match TRBD1. The CDR3 extends over 16 amino acids. Germline loops: CDR1 MNHNY, CDR2 SVGAGI (reference sequence). The V gene end was trimmed by 2 bases and the J gene end by 5 bases; junction bases not matched to a gene: 10.

The chain links TRBV2 to TRBJ1-2; TRBD1 matches at 8 bases. The ends lost 1 base at V and 3 bases at J; junction bases unmatched: 4. Germline V lookup: CDR1 SNHLY, CDR2 FYNNEI. The CDR3 has 15 residues. The DNA for the CDR3 is TGTGCCAGCAGTGAAGTCGACAGGGGAGACTATGGCTACACCTTC. Translation: CASSEVDRGDYGYTF.